The present T cell receptor (beta chain) was sequenced within a study of T cell repertoires in cytomegalovirus infection. Many counts were recorded for this clonotype. Its antigen is not identified. Each CDR3 protein gets one entry after TCRdb re-called the reads with MiXCR. The sample holds fewer than 1,000,000 distinct CDR3 sequences, more than 25% seen once. Sample: cultured CD8+ T cells from PBMCs, taken from culture after CMV antigen stimulation. This receptor was identified in a human donor in good health (CMV status not recorded). Some clones in this sample may be carry-over from other donors' samples.

CDR3 loop: CASSLVSEIAKNIQYF. DNA for the CDR3: TGTGCCAGCAGCTTAGTCTCTGAGATAGCCAAAAACATTCAGTACTTC. The V call is TRBV7-2, the J call TRBJ2-4; no firm D call. Germline V lookup: CDR1 SGHTA, CDR2 FQGNSA. Trimming cost V 1 base and J 0 bases, with 10 bases left between them. The CDR3 spans 16 residues.